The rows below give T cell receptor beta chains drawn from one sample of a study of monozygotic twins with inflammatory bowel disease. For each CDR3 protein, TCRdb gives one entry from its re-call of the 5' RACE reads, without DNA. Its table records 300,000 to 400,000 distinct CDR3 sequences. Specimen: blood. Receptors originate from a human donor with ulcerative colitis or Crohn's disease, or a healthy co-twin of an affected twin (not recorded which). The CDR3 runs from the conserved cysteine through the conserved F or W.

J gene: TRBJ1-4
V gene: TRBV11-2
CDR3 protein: CASSLIGVATNEKLFF

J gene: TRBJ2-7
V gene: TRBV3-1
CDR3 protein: CASSPSAAGAFYEQYF

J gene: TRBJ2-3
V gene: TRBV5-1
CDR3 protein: CASQRGGSTDTQYF

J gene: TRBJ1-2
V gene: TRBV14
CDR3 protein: CASSQDPGLRYGYTF

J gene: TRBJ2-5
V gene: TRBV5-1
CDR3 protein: CASSPGVTIETQYF

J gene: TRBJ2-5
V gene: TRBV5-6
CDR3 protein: CASSAPVQETQYF

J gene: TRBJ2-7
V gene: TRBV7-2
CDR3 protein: CASSLAGRAEQYF

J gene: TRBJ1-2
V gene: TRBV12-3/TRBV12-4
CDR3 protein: CASMYRSGGYTF

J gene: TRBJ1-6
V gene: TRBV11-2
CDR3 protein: CATRGAGTGRWLNSPLHF

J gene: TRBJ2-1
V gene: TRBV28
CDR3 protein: CASSSPLETSGGVGEQFF

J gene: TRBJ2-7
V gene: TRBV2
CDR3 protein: CASRATSGSYEQYF

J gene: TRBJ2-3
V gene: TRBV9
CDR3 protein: CASSGPNFQRGGVTDTQYF

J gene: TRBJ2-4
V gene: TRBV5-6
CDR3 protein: CASSPPRDGIAKNIQYF

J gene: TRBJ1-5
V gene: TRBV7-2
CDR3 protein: CASSAGTVHQPQHF

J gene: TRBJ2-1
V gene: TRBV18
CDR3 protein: CASSPVQGSRNEQFF

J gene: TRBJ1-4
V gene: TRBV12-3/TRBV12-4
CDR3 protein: CASSLKAWGEKLFF

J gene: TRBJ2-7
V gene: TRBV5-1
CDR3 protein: CASSGGQGVYEQYF

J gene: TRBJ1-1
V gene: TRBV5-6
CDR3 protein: CASSFPTGGFNTEAFF

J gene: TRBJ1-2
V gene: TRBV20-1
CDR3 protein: CSARGADRALANYGYTF

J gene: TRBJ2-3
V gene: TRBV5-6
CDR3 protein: CASSLGQADTQYF

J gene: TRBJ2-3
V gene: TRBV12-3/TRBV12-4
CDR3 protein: CASKNQGRNTDTQYF

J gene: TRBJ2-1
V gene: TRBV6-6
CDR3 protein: CASSRDSGGNEQFF

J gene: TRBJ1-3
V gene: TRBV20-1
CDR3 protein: CSTRASGNTIYF

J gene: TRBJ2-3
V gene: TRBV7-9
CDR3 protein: CASSFRASVTGDTQYF

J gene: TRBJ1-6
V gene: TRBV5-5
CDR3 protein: CASSLGPNNNSPLHF

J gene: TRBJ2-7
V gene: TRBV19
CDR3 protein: CASRVRGSSYEQYF

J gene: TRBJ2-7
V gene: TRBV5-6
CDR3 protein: CASSLYQQVSYEQYF

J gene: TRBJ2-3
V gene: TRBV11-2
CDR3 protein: CASSLGGGGAQDTQYF

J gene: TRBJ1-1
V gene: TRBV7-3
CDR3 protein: CASSLNAGRSTEAFF

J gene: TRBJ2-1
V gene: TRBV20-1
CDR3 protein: CSARDQRRGGYNEQFF

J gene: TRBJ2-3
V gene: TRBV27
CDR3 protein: CASSRRTSTDTQYF

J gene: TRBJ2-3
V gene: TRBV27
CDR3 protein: CASSYSGLTDTQYF

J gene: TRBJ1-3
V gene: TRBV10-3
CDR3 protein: CAISDPGQGAPGNTIYF

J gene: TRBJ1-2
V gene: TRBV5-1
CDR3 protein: CASSLETGDYGYTF

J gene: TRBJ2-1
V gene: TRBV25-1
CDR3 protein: CASSDDRGRLNEQFF

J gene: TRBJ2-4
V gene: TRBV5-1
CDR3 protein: CASSLEDRGQNIQYF

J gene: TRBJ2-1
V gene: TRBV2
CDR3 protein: CASSVQMAANEQFF

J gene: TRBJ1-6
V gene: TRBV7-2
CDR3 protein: CASSLAGDNSPLHF

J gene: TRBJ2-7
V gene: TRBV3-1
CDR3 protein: CASSHYYEQYF

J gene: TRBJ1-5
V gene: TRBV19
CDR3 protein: CASSIATSFNQPQHF

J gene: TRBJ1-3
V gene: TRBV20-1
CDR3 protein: CSAMRRGESPGNTIYF

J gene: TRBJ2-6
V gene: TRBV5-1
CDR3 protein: CASSLVTVSGANVLTF

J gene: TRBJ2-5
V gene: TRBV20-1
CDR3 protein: CSARKGLAGGPRETQYF

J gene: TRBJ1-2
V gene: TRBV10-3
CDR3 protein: CAISGTEVNYGYTF

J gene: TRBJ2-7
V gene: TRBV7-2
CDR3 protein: CAGSSTGGAGEQYF

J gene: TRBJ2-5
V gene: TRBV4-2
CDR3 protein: CASSQVLAGEQETQYF

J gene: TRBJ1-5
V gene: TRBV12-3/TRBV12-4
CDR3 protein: CASSPPMGNQPQHF

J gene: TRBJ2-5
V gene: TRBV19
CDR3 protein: CASSIGRGVETQYF

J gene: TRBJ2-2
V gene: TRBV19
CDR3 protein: CASRRGMNTGELFF

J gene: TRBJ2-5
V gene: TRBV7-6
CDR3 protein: CASSFTQRETQYF

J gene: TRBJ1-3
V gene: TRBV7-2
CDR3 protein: CASSAGVSGNTIYF

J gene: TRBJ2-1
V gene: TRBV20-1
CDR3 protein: CSACGSPSSYNEQFF

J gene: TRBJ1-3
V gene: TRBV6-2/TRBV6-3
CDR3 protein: CASSYVRGSGNTIYF

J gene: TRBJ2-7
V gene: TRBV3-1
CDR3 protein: CASSQVYTSYEQYF

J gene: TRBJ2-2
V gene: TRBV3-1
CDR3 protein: CASSQGTSGGPANTGELFF